This is a list of T cell receptor beta chains from one sample in a study of shared clonotypes between healthy human individuals. Assay: immunoSEQ multiplex PCR; the TCRdb copy retains only in-frame clones and omits some. In the table there are more than 400,000 clones, 81% of which are singletons. Sequencing input: PBMCs. The source of these receptors is a woman between 35 and 50 years old in good health. Some clones in this sample may be carry-over from other donors' samples. CDR3s include the opening cysteine and the closing phenylalanine or tryptophan.

>TRBV29-1
CSVVQGRTDTQYF
>TRBV28
CASSLWREGDEQFF
>TRBV6-6
CASSYSKGNYGYTF
>TRBV28
CASSTPAEQFF
>TRBV7-9
CASSFPLAGAPGELFF
>TRBV7-8
CASSLMGLLNTEAFF
>TRBV6-6
CASSRDGSNEKLFF
>TRBV5-3
CASSLVTGYGYTF
>TRBV6-1
CASSEFDFSGANVLTF
>TRBV12-5
CASGPGQGATDTQYF
>TRBV5-1
CASFLGPGTVEAFF
>TRBV29-1
CSVPPGTGDGYTF
>TRBV6-5
CASSYSTLGIQETQYF
>TRBV28
CASSLYLTGGPGEQYF
>TRBV5-1
CASSVLQGIDEQYF
>TRBV27
CASSLWGQPYGYTF
>TRBV21-1
CDHPARFTDTQYF
>TRBV18
CASSPTGYGYTF
>TRBV28
CASSLDEKLFF
>TRBV10-3
CAISSDRAGTEAFF
>TRBV5-1
CASSLDPGQENIQYF
>TRBV6-1
CAISVRQATNTEAFF
>TRBV7-3
CASSLGLAGYNEQFF
>TRBV6-1
CASSHGTGEAFF
>TRBV6-1
CASTTPREAFF
>TRBV11-2
CASSYGTSTDTQYF
>TRBV11-3
CASAVATSTDTQYF
>TRBV5-1
CASREDHRVETQYF
>TRBV5-1
CASSLEPAGGGQYF
>TRBV7-2
CASSLGLYARSTDTQYF